The 10 T cell receptor beta chains given below trace back to one sample, sequenced in a study of cytomegalovirus exposure and HLA in healthy donors. This PCR relied on a set of 60 Vbeta primers and 13 Jbeta primers. This table comes from immunoSEQ multiplex PCR, and its TCRdb copy is limited to in-frame clones, with some not included. The table shows about 130,000 clones, with approximately 8.7% occurring only once. Sequencing was carried out using PBMCs. Receptors originate from a man aged 35-49 years in good health and CMV-seronegative.

The V gene is TRBV9, the J gene TRBJ2-1, with D possibly TRBD2 on 6 matching bases. Germline V gene sequence: CDR1 SGDLS, CDR2 YYNGEE. The CDR3 sequence is 15 residues long. Trimming cost V 0 bases and J 1 base, with 8 bases left between them. The DNA of the CDR3 is TGTGCCAGCAGCGTAGCTGGAGGGTCCTACAATGAGCAGTTCTTC. Protein product: CASSVAGGSYNEQFF.

The J gene is TRBJ1-3, the V gene TRBV5-4; 7 bases line up with TRBD1. The CDR3 contains 15 residues. Germline V CDR1 and CDR2: SGHNT, YYREEE (reference sequence). J gave up 0 bases and V 4 bases, and 4 bases lay outside the gene matches. In nucleotides, the CDR3 is TGTGCCAGCAGCCCGGGACAGTTCTCTGGAAACACCATATATTTT. Encoded protein: CASSPGQFSGNTIYF.

Only a few counts were recorded for this clone. The chain links TRBV5-6 to TRBJ1-1, with D maybe TRBD1 (5 bases). CDR1 SGHDT and CDR2 YYEEEE come from the germline V gene. Trimming stripped 1 base from V and 3 bases from J, with 10 bases between. CDR3 length equals 14 residues. The DNA of the CDR3 is TGTGCCAGCAGCTTGAAGGGGAGGTACACTGAAGCTTTCTTT. Its translation is CASSLKGRYTEAFF.

This chain joins TRBV6-6 and TRBJ2-7; 10 bases match TRBD2. J gave up 4 bases and V 0 bases, and 3 bases lay outside the gene matches. CDR1 and CDR2 from the germline V gene are MNHNY and SVGAGI (reference sequence). The CDR3 covers 15 residues. The CDR3 is CASSYSTSGAYEQYF. CDR3 DNA: TGTGCCAGCAGTTACTCCACTAGCGGGGCTTACGAGCAGTACTTC.

The rearrangement links TRBV21-1 to TRBJ1-2; no check of the table's D call, TRBD1, against the DNA was made. TRBV21-1 is termed a pseudogene. The CDR3 consists of 16 residues. The CDR3 loop is CASTALPTDCNYGYTF. The CDR3 nucleotides are TGTGCCAGCACCGCACTCCCGACAGACTGTAACTATGGCTACACCTTC.

The V call is TRBV6-5, the J call TRBJ2-3, with 7 bases matching TRBD2. This CDR3 is built from 13 residues. Germline CDR1 MNHEY, CDR2 SVGAGI. The ends lost 1 base at V and 6 bases at J; junction bases unmatched: 1. DNA of the CDR3: TGTGCCAGCAGTTACTGGGGGGGGGATACGCAGTATTTT. Its translation: CASSYWGGDTQYF.

This chain joins TRBV25-1 and TRBJ1-2, with a tentative D call TRBD1 (6 bases). CDR3 length equals 17 residues. The V gene's germline CDR1 is MGHDK and CDR2 SYGVNS. Trimming removed 0 bases from V and 4 bases from J, with 18 bases in between. DNA of the CDR3: TGTGCCAGCAGTGAATATGGCCCTGGACAGACTGGCTATGGCTACACCTTC. Residues: CASSEYGPGQTGYGYTF.

On this clone itself: The same CDR3 is also encoded by other DNA sequences in this sample. The gene calls are TRBV6-4 and TRBJ1-6; possible D gene TRBD1, 6 bases. V shed 1 base and J shed 4 bases, with 17 bases lying between them. Germline V lookup: CDR1 MRHNA, CDR2 SNTAGT. CDR3 length: 18 residues. The CDR3 coding sequence is TGTGCCAGCAGTGACTTACGGACAGTGGGCTCATATAATTCACCCCTCCACTTT. It is translated as CASSDLRTVGSYNSPLHF.

The chain uses TRBV19 and TRBJ2-1; perhaps TRBD1 as D (6 bases). This CDR3 contains 11 residues. The V end was cut by 9 bases, the J end by 6 bases, with 9 bases between. Germline CDR1 and CDR2: LNHDA and SQIVND (reference sequence). CDR3 sequence reads: CASTGSNEQFF. CDR3 in DNA: TGTGCCAGCACAGGGTCCAATGAGCAGTTCTTC.

J is TRBJ2-7 and V is TRBV7-9, with TRBD1 as a possible D gene (5 bases). The V gene's germline CDR1 is SEHNR and CDR2 FQNEAQ (reference sequence). The CDR3 runs to 14 residues. Trimming left V 6 bases short and J 3 bases short, with 15 bases between. The CDR3: CASRRQRGSYEQYF. CDR3 bases: TGTGCCAGCAGGAGGCAAAGGGGAAGCTACGAGCAGTACTTC.